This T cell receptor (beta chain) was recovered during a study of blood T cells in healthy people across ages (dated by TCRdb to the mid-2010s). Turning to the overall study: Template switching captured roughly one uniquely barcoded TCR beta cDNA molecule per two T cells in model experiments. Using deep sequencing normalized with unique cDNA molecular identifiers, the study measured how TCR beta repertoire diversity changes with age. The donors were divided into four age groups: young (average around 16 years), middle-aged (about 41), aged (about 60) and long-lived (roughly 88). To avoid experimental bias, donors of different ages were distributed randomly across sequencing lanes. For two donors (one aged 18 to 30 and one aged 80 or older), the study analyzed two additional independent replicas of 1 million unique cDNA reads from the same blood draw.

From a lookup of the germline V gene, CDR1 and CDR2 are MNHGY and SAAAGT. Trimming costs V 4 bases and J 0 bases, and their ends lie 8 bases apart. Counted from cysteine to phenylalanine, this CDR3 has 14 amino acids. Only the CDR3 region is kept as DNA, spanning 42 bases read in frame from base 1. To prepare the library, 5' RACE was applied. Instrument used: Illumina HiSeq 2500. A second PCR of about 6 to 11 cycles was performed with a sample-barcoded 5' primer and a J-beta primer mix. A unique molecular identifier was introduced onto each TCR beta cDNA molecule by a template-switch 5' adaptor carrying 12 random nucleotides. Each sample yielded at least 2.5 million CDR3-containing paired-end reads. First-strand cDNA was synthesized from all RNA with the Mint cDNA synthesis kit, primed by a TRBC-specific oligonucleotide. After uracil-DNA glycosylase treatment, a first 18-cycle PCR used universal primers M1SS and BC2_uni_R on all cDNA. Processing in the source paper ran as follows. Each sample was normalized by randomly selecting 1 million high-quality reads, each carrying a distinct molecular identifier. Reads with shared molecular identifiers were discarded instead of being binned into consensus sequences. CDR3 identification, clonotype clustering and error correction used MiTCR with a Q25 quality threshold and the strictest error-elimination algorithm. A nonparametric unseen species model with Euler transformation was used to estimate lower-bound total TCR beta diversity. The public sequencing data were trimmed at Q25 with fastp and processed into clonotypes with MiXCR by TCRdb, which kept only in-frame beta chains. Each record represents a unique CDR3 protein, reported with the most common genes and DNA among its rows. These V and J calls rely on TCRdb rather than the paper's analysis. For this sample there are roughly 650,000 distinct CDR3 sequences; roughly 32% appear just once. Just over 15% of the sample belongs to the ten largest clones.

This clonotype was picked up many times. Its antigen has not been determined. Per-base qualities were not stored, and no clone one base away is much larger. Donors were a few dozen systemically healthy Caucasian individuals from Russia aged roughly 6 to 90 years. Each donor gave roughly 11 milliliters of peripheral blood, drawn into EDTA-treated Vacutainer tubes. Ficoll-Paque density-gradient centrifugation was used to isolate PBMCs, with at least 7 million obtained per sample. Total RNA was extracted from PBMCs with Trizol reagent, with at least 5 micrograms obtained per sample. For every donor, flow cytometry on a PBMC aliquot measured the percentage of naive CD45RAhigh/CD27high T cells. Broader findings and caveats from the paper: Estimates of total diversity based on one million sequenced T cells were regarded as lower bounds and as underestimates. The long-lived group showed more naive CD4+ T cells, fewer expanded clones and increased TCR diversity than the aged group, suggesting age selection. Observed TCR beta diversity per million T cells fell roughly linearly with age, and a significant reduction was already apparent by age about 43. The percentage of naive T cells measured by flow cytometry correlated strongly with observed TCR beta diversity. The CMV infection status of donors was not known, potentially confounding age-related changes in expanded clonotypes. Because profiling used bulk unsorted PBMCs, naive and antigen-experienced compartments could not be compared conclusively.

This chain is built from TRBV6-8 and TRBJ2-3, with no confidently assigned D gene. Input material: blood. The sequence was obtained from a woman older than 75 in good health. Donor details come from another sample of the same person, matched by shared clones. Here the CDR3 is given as CASSSRPSTDTQYF. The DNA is TGTGCCAGCAGTTCCAGGCCTAGCACAGATACGCAGTATTTT.